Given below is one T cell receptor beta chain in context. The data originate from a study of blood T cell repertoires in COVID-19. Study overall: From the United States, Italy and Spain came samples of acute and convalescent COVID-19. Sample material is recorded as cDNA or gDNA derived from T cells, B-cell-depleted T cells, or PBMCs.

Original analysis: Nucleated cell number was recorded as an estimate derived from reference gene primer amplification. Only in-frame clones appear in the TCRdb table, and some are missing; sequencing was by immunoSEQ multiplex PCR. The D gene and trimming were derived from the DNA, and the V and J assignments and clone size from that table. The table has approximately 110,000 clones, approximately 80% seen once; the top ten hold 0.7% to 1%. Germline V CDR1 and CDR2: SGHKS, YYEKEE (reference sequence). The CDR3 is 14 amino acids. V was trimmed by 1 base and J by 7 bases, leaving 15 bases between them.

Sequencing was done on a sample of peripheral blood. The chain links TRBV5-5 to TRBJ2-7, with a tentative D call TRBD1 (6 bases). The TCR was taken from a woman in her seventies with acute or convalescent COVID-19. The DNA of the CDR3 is TGTGCCAGCAGCTTGAGTGGGACACTGCGAGAGCAGTACTTC. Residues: CASSLSGTLREQYF.